These 17 T cell receptor beta chains were sequenced from one sample in a study of blood T cell repertoires in COVID-19. Assay used: immunoSEQ multiplex PCR; TCRdb lists only in-frame clones, some missing. The sample includes around 100,000 clones, approximately 80% of them seen just once. Sequenced: peripheral blood. These receptors originate from a human donor in a cohort sampled during active COVID-19.

The chain couples TRBV18 to TRBJ1-1; maybe TRBD1 (6 bases). The V end lost 4 bases, the J end lost 7 bases, and 19 bases lay between the germline ends. Germline V gene data show CDR1 as KGHSH and CDR2 as LQKENI. CDR3 size: 15 residues. The CDR3 region has the DNA TGTGCCAGCTCACTTGGTGTTGACAGGTCTGATGAAGCTTTCTTT. The encoded protein is CASSLGVDRSDEAFF.

The CDR3 spells CASSIFRGGEGYTF. CDR3 nucleotide sequence: TGTGCCAGCAGTATCTTTAGGGGGGGTGAGGGCTACACCTTC. The chain links TRBV2 to TRBJ1-2; the D gene is possibly TRBD1 (6 bases). Germline lookup yields CDR1 SNHLY and CDR2 FYNNEI. The CDR3 runs to 14 residues. V was cut by 5 bases and J by 8 bases, with 18 bases left in between. The variable domain in full, completed from reference TRBV2 and TRBJ1-2, reads EPEVTQTPSHQVTQMGQEVILRCVPISNHLYFYWYRQILGQKVEFLVSFYNNEISEKSEIFDDQFSVERPDGSNFTLKIRSTKLEDSAMYFCASSIFRGGEGYTFGSGTRLTVV.

The rearrangement links TRBV7-9 to TRBJ2-1, with D possibly being TRBD2 (6 bases). V was trimmed by 6 bases and J by 13 bases, leaving 19 bases between them. Germline V CDR1 and CDR2: SEHNR, FQNEAQ (reference sequence). The CDR3 is made up of 13 amino acids. CDR3 residues: CASSPRRDSKQFF. The CDR3 DNA reads TGTGCCAGCAGTCCCCGCCGGGACTCCAAACAGTTCTTC.

Here the CDR3 reads CASSLGQGNEKLFF. The CDR3 region has the DNA TGCGCCAGCAGCTTGGGTCAGGGGAATGAAAAACTGTTTTTT. The chain joins TRBV5-1 to TRBJ1-4; D is possibly TRBD1 (6 bases). Germline assignment: CDR1 SGHRS and CDR2 YFSETQ. This CDR3 has 14 residues. The V gene lost 0 bases and the J gene lost 5 bases, with 8 bases spanning the gap.

The V and J genes are TRBV19 and TRBJ2-5, with TRBD2 identical over 11 bases. This CDR3 contains 18 residues. Germline V lookup: CDR1 LNHDA, CDR2 SQIVND (reference sequence). With V trimmed by 4 bases and J by 5 bases, 15 bases remained unmatched. The chain's CDR3 is CASSTSSGGSNLVETQYF. The CDR3 nucleotides read TGTGCCAGTAGTACATCTAGCGGGGGGAGCAATTTGGTGGAGACCCAGTACTTC.

The chain combines TRBV12-5 with TRBJ2-1; maybe TRBD1 (6 bases). V was pared by 4 bases and J by 6 bases, with 16 bases between. This CDR3 has 15 amino acids. Germline lookup yields CDR1 LGHNT and CDR2 FRNRAP. DNA of the CDR3: TGTGCTAGTGGTTCGAGGCCCCTCAGGGGCAATGAGCAGTTCTTC. Residues: CASGSRPLRGNEQFF.

This chain links TRBV19 with TRBJ1-1, with 11 bases aligning to TRBD1. Germline V gene sequence: CDR1 LNHDA, CDR2 SQIVND (reference sequence). Trimming at V came to 7 bases and at J to 4 bases, leaving 5 bases not matched to a gene. The CDR3 runs to 14 residues. CDR3 in DNA: TGTGCCAGTAAGGGACAGGGGGGGCCCACTGAAGCTTTCTTT. This sequence encodes CASKGQGGPTEAFF.

V and J are TRBV5-6 and TRBJ1-2; 7 bases align to TRBD1. J was trimmed by 7 bases and V by 4 bases; bases with no gene match: 13. The CDR3 sequence is 15 residues long. Germline values: CDR1 SGHDT, CDR2 YYEEEE. CDR3 coding DNA: TGTGCCAGCAGCCAACTGATCGACAGGGAAGGTGGCTACACCTTC. It specifies CASSQLIDREGGYTF.

The gene calls are TRBV6-5 and TRBJ1-1; D is perhaps TRBD1 (5 bases). CDR1 is MNHEY and CDR2 is SVGAGI in the germline V gene. V gave up 0 bases and J gave up 12 bases, with 11 bases separating them. The CDR3 contains 12 residues. Written as DNA, the CDR3 is TGTGCCAGCAGTTACTCGCAGGGTAGGCCTTTCTTT. This translates into CASSYSQGRPFF.

This clone has more than one count but fewer than ten. This sequence joins TRBV12-3 or TRBV12-4 and TRBJ2-3, with 7 nucleotides matching TRBD2. V shed 8 bases and J 6 bases; nucleotides not matched to a gene: 5. The CDR3 runs 12 residues. CDR3 nucleotide sequence: TGTGCCAGCGGGGGGGAGTCGGATACGCAGTATTTT. Its protein is CASGGESDTQYF.

The chain carries TRBV19 and TRBJ1-2; D gene unclear. Trimming removed 0 bases from V and 4 bases from J, with 9 bases in between. Germline V gives CDR1 LNHDA, CDR2 SQIVND (reference sequence). The CDR3 runs 14 residues. The CDR3 loop reads CASSIESGGYGYTF. CDR3 nucleotide sequence: TGTGCCAGTAGTATAGAGTCGGGAGGCTATGGCTACACCTTC.

V usage is TRBV19 and J usage is TRBJ1-3; a possible D gene is TRBD1 (6 bases). The CDR3 length is 16 residues. Germline CDR1 LNHDA, CDR2 SQIVND (reference sequence). The V end was cut by 7 bases, the J end by 0 bases, with 16 bases between. In DNA, the CDR3 is TGTGCCAGTACGGGGGGCACCCCTTCCTCTGGAAACACCATATATTTT. This translates into CASTGGTPSSGNTIYF.

This clone was found once. This chain uses TRBV20-1 with TRBJ2-3; TRBD1 matches 8 bases. J was trimmed by 6 bases and V by 3 bases; bases with no gene match: 11. Per germline, CDR1 DFQATT and CDR2 SNEGSKA (reference sequence). The CDR3 contains 15 residues. The CDR3 reads CSASGGRGLSDTQYF. CDR3 sequence (DNA): TGCAGTGCTAGTGGAGGCAGGGGGCTTTCCGATACGCAGTATTTT.

The J gene is TRBJ2-5, the V gene TRBV5-1; 11 nucleotides match TRBD2. The length of the CDR3 is 15 residues. V lost 4 bases and J lost 2; bases outside the gene matches: 4. Per the germline V gene, CDR1 is SGHRS and CDR2 is YFSETQ. The CDR3: CASSIRLAGQETQYF. CDR3 DNA sequence: TGCGCCAGCAGCATTCGACTAGCGGGACAAGAGACCCAGTACTTC.

The rearrangement joins TRBV6-1 to TRBJ2-7; a possible D gene is TRBD2 (6 bases). The germline V and J ends were trimmed by 1 base and 3 bases, with 13 bases remaining between them. Germline V gives CDR1 MNHNS, CDR2 SASEGT. This CDR3 comprises 15 residues. CDR3 in amino acids: CASSEDGTSSYEQYF. The CDR3 DNA sequence: TGTGCCAGCAGTGAAGATGGGACTTCCAGCTACGAGCAGTACTTC.

The chain couples TRBV30 to TRBJ1-6; D is unresolved. Looked up from germline, CDR1 is GTSNPN and CDR2 is SVGIG (reference sequence). The CDR3 length is 13 residues. V lost 5 bases and J 5 bases, leaving 10 bases between the germline ends. The CDR3 DNA sequence: TGTGCCTGGGGACTGAGGGATAATTCACCCCTCCACTTT. Its protein is CAWGLRDNSPLHF.

The chain uses TRBV5-6 and TRBJ2-1; TRBD1 is a possible D gene (6 bases). The V end was cut by 3 bases, the J end by 2 bases, with 21 bases between. The CDR3 covers 18 residues. CDR1 and CDR2 from the germline V gene are SGHDT and YYEEEE. CDR3 nucleotide sequence: TGTGCCAGCAGCTCGCCAATACTCCGGGACAAACCCTACAATGAGCAGTTCTTC. It is translated as CASSSPILRDKPYNEQFF.